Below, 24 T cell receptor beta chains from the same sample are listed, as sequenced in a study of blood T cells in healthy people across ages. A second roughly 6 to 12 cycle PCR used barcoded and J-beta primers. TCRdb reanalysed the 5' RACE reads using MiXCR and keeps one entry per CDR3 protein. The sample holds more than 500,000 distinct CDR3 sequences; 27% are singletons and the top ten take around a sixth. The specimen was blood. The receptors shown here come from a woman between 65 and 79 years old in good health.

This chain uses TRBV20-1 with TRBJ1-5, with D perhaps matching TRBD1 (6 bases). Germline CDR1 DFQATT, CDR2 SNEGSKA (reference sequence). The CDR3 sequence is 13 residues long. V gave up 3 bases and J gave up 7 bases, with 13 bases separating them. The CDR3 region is CSARGDRTQPQHF. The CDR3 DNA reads TGCAGTGCTAGGGGTGACAGGACCCAGCCCCAGCATTTT.

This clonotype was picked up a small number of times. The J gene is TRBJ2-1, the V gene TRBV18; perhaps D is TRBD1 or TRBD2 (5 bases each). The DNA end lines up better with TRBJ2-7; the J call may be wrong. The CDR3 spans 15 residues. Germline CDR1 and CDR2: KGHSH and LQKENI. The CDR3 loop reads CASSQTGRGSYEQYF. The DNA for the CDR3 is TGTGCCAGCTCTCAGACGGGACGAGGGTCCTACGAGCAGTACTTC.

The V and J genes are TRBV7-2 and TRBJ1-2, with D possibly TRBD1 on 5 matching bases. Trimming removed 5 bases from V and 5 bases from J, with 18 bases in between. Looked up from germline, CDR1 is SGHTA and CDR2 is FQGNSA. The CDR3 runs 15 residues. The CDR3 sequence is CASSIRPGVEYGYTF. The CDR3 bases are TGTGCCAGCAGCATCCGTCCGGGGGTTGAATATGGCTACACCTTC. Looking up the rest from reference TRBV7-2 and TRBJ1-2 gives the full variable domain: GAGVSQSPSNKVTEKGKDVELRCDPISGHTALYWYRQSLGQGLEFLIYFQGNSAPDKSGLPSDRFSAERTGGSVSTLTIQRTQQEDSAVYLCASSIRPGVEYGYTFGSGTRLTVV.

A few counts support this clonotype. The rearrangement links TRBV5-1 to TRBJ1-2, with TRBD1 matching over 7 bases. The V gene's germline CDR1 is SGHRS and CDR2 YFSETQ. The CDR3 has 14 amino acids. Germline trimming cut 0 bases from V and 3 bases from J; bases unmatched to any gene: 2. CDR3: CASSLGDSDYGYTF. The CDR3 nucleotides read TGCGCCAGCAGCTTGGGGGACAGCGACTATGGCTACACCTTC.

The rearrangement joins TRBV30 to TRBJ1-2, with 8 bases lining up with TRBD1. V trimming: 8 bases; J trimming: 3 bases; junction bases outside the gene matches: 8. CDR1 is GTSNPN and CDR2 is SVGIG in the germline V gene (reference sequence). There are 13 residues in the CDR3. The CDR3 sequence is CAERTGPYYGYTF. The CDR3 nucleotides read TGTGCCGAGCGGACAGGGCCTTACTATGGCTACACCTTC.

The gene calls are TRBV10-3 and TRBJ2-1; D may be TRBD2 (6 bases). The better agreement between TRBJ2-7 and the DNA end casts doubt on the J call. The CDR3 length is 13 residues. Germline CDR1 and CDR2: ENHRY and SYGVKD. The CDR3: CAIRGSGSYEQYF. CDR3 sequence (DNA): TGTGCCATCAGGGGTAGCGGATCCTACGAGCAGTACTTC.

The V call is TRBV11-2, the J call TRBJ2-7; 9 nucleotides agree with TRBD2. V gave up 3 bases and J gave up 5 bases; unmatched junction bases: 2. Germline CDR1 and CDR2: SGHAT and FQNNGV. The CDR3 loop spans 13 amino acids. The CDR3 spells CASSLGLANEQYF. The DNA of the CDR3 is TGTGCCAGCAGCTTGGGACTAGCTAACGAGCAGTACTTC.

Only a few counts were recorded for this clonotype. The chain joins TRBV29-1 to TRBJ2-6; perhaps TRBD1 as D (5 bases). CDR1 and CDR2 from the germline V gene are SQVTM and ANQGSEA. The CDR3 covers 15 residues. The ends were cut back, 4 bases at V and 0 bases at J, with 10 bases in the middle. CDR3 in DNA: TGCAGCGTTGCCGGACACAACTCTGGGGCCAACGTCCTGACTTTC. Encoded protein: CSVAGHNSGANVLTF.

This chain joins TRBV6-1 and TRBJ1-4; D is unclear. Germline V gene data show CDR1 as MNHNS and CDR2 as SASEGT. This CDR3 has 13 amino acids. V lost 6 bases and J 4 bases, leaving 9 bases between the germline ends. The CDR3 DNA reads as TGTGCCAGCAGCGTAGGGCGTAATGAAAAACTGTTTTTT. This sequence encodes CASSVGRNEKLFF.

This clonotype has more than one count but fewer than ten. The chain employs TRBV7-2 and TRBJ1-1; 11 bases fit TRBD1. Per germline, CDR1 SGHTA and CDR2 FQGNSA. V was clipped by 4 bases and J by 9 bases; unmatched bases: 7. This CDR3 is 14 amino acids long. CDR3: CASSSRTGGAKAFF. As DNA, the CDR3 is TGTGCCAGCAGCTCCAGGACAGGGGGCGCGAAAGCTTTCTTT.

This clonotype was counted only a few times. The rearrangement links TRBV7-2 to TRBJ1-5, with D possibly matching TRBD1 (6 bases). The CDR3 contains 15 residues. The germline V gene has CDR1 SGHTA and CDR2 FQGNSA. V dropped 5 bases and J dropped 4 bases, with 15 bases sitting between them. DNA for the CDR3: TGTGCCAGCAGCATACAGGGTGGGGGGAATCAGCCCCAGCATTTT. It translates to CASSIQGGGNQPQHF.

The CDR3 coding sequence is TGTGCCAGCAGTTTAGACCCCTCTCTCCGGGCTTTCTTT. Its protein product is CASSLDPSLRAFF. The chain combines TRBV12-3 or TRBV12-4 with TRBJ1-1; no firm D call. Trimming removed 1 base at V and 11 bases at J, with 14 bases between. This CDR3 region has 13 residues.

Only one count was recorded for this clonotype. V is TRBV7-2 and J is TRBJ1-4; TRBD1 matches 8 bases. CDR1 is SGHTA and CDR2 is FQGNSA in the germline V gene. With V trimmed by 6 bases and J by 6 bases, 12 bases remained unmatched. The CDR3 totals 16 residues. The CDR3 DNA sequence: TGTGCCAGCAGTCCTGAAAACAGGGGGTTGTATGAAAAACTGTTTTTT. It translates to CASSPENRGLYEKLFF.

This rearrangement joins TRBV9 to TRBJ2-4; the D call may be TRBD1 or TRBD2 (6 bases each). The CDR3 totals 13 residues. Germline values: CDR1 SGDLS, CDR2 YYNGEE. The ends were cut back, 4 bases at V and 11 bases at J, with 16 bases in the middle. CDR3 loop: CASSPIRGRVQYF. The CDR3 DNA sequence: TGTGCCAGCAGCCCCATCCGGGGGCGGGTTCAGTACTTC. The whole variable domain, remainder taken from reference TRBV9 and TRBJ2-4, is DSGVTQTPKHLITATGQRVTLRCSPRSGDLSVYWYQQSLDQGLQFLIQYYNGEERAKGNILERFSAQQFPDLHSELNLSSLELGDSALYFCASSPIRGRVQYFGAGTRLSVL.

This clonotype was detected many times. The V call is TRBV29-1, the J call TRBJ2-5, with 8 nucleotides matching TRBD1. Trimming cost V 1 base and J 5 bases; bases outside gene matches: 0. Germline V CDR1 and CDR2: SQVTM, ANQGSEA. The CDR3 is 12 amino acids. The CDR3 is CSVEGTGETQYF. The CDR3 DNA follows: TGCAGCGTTGAAGGGACAGGGGAGACCCAGTACTTC.

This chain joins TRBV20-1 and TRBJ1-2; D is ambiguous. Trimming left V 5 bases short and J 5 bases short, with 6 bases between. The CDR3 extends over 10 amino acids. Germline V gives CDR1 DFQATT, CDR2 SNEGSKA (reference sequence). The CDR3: CSAFEYGYTF. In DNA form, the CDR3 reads TGCAGTGCTTTCGAATATGGCTACACCTTC.

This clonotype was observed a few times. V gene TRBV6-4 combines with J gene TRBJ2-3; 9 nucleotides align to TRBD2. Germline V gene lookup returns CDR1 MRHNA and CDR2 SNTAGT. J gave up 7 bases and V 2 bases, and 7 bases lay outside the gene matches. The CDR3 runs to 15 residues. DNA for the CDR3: TGTGCCAGCAGTGACGCGGCGGGGGGGCCAAATACGCAGTATTTT. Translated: CASSDAAGGPNTQYF.

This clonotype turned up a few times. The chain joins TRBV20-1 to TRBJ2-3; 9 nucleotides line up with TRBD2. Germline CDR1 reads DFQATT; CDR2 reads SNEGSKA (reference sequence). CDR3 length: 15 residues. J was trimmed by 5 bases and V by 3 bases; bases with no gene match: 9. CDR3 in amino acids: CSASGLAGWGDTQYF. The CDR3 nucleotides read TGCAGTGCTAGTGGGCTAGCGGGGTGGGGAGATACGCAGTATTTT.

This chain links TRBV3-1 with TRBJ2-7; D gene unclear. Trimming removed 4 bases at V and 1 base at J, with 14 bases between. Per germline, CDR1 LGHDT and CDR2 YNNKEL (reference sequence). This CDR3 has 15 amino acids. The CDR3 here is CASSRSMTLSYEQYF. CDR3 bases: TGTGCCAGCAGCCGATCCATGACACTTTCCTACGAGCAGTACTTC.

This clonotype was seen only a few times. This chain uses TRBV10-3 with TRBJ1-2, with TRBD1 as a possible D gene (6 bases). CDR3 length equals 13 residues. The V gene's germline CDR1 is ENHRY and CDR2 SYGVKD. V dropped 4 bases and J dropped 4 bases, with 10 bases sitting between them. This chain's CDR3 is CAISGTVTYGYTF. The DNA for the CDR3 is TGTGCCATCAGTGGGACAGTAACCTATGGCTACACCTTC.

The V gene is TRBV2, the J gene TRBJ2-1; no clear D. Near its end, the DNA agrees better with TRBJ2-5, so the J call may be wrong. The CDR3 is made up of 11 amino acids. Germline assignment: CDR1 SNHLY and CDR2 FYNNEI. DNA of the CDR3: TGTGCCAGCAGTGACCCGGGGACCCAGTACTTC. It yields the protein CASSDPGTQYF.

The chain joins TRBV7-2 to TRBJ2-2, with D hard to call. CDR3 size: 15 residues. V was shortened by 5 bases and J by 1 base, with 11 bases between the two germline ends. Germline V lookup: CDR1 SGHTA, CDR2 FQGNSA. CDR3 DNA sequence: TGTGCCAGCAGCCATGCCCCGGTGAACACCGGGGAGCTGTTTTTT. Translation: CASSHAPVNTGELFF.

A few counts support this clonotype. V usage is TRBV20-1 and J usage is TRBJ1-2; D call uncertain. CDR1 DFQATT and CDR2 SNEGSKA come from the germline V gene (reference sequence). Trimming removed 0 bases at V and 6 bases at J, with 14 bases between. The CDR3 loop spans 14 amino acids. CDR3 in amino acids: CSAREKGFGDGYTF. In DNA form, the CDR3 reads TGCAGTGCTAGAGAGAAGGGCTTCGGCGATGGCTACACCTTC.

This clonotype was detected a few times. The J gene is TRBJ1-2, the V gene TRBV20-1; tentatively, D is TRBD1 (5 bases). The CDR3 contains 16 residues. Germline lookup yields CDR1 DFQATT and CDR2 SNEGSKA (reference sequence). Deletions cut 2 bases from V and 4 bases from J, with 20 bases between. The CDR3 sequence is CSARTPARGSSYGYTF. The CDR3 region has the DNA TGCAGTGCTAGAACCCCAGCTAGGGGATCATCCTATGGCTACACCTTC.